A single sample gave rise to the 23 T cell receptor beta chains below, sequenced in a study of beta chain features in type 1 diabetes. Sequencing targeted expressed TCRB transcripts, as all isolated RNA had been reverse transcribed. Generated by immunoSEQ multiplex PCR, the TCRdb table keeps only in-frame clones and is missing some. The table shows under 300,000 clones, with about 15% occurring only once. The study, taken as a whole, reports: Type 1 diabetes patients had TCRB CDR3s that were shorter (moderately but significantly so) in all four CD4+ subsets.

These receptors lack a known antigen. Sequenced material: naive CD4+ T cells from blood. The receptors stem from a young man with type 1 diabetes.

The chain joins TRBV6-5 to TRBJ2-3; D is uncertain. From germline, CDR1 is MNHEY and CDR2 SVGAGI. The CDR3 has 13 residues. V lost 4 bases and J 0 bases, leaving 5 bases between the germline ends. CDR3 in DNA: TGTGCCAGCAGTTTAACTAGCACAGATACGCAGTATTTT. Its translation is CASSLTSTDTQYF.

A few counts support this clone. The CDR3 DNA reads as TGTGCCAGCAGTGAATATCGGACAGGGTCCAGCGGGTATGGCTACACCTTC. Residues: CASSEYRTGSSGYGYTF. V is TRBV25-1 and J is TRBJ1-2; 8 bases agree with TRBD1. With V trimmed by 0 bases and J by 5 bases, 11 bases remained unmatched. Germline-derived CDR1 and CDR2 are MGHDK and SYGVNS. This CDR3 comprises 17 residues.

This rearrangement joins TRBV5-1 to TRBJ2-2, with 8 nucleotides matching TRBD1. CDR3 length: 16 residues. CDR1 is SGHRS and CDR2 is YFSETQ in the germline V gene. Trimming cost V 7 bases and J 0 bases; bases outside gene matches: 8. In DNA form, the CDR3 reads TGCGCCAGCGTTAGCACAGGGGGATCGAACACCGGGGAGCTGTTTTTT. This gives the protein CASVSTGGSNTGELFF.

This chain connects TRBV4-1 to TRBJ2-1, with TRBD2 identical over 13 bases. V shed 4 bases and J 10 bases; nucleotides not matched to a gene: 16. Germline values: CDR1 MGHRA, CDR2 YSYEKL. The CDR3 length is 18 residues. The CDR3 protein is CASSRPQGGLAGLREQFF. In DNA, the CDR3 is TGCGCCAGCAGCCGACCCCAGGGGGGACTAGCGGGGTTAAGGGAGCAGTTCTTC.

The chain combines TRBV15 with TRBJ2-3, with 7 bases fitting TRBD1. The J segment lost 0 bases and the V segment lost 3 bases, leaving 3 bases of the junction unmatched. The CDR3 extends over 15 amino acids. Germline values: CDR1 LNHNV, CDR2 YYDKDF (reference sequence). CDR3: CATSSRQGSTDTQYF. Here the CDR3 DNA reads TGTGCCACCAGCAGCAGACAGGGTAGCACAGATACGCAGTATTTT.

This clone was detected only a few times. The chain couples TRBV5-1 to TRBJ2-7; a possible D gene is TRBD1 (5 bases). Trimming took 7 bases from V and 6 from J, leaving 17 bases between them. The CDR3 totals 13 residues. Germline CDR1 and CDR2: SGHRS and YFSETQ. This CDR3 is CASSPQGIREQYF. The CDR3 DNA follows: TGCGCCAGCTCTCCCCAGGGCATTCGCGAGCAGTACTTC.

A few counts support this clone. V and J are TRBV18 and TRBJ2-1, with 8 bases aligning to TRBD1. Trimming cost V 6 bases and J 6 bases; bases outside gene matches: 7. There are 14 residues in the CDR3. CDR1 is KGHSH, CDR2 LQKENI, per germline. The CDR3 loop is CASSPGQDLNEQFF. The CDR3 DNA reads TGTGCCAGCTCCCCGGGACAGGACCTCAATGAGCAGTTCTTC.

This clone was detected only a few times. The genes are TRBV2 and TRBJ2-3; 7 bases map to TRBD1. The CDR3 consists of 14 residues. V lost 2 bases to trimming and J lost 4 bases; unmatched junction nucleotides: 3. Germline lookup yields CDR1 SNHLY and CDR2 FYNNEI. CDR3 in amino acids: CASSESQGADTQYF. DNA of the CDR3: TGTGCCAGCAGTGAAAGCCAGGGGGCAGATACGCAGTATTTT.

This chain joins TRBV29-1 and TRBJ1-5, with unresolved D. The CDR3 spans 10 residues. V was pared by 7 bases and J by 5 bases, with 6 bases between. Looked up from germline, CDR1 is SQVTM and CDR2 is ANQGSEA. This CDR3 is CSAPDQPQHF. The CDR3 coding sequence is TGCAGCGCCCCGGATCAGCCCCAGCATTTT.

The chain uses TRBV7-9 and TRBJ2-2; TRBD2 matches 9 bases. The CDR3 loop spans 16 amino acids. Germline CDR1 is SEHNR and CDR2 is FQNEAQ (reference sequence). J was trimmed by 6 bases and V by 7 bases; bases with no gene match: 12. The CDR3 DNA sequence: TGTGCCAGCACCATCCCCGGGACTAGCAATGCCGGGGAGCTGTTTTTT. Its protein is CASTIPGTSNAGELFF.

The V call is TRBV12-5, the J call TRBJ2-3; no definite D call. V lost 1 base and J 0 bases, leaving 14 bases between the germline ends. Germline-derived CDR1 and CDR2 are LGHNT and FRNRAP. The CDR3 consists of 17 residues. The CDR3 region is CASGLGLTVTSTDTQYF. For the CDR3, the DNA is TGTGCTAGTGGTTTGGGACTGACTGTGACGAGCACAGATACGCAGTATTTT. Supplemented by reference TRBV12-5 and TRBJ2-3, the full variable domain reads DARVTQTPRHKVTEMGQEVTMRCQPILGHNTVFWYRQTMMQGLELLAYFRNRAPLDDSGMPKDRFSAEMPDATLATLKIQPSEPRDSAVYFCASGLGLTVTSTDTQYFGPGTRLTVL.

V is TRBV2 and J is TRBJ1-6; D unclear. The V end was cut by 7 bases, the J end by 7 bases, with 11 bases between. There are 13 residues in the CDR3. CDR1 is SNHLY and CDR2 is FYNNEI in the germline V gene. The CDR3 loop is CASKRGGNSPLHF. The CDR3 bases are TGTGCCAGCAAACGGGGAGGCAATTCACCCCTCCACTTT.

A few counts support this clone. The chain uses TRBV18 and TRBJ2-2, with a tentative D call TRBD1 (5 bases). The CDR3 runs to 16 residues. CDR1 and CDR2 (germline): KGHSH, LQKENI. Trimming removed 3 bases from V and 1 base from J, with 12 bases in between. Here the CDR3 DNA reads TGTGCCAGCTCACCCTGGGCAGGGTGGAACACCGGGGAGCTGTTTTTT. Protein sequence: CASSPWAGWNTGELFF.

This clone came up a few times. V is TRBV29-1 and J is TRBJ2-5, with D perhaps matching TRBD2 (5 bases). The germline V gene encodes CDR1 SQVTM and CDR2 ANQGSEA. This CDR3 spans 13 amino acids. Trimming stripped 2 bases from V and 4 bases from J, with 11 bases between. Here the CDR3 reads CSVELVATETQYF. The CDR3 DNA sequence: TGCAGCGTTGAATTGGTAGCGACAGAGACCCAGTACTTC.

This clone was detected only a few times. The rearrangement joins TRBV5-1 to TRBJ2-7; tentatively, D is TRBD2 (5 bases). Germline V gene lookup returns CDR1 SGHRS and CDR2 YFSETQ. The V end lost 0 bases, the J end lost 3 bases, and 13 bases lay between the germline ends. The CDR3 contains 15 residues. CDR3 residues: CASSLVPGAGYEQYF. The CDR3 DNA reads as TGCGCCAGCAGCTTGGTACCGGGCGCGGGCTACGAGCAGTACTTC.

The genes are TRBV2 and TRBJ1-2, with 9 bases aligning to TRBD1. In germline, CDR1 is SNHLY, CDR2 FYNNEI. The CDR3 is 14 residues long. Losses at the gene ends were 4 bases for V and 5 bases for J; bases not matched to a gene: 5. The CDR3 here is CASSVGTGTYGYTF. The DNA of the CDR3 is TGTGCCAGCAGTGTCGGGACAGGGACATATGGCTACACCTTC.

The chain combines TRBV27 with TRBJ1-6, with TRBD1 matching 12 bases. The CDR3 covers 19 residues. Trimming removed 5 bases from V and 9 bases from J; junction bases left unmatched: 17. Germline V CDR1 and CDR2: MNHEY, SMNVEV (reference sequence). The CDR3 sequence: CASSPQTGTGGFPASPLHF. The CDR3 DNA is TGTGCCAGCAGTCCCCAGACCGGGACAGGGGGCTTCCCGGCTTCACCCCTCCACTTT.

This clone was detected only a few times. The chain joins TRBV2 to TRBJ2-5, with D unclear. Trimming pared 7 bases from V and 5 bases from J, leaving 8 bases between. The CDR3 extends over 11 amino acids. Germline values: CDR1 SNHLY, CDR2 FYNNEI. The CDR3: CASNLQETQYF. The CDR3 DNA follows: TGTGCCAGCAATCTACAGGAGACCCAGTACTTC.

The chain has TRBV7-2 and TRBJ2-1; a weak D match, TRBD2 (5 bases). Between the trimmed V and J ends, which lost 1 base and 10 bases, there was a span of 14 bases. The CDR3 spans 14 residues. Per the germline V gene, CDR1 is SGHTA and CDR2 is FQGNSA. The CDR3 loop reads CASSLVGSLREQFF. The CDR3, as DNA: TGTGCCAGCAGCTTAGTAGGGAGTTTACGCGAGCAGTTCTTC.

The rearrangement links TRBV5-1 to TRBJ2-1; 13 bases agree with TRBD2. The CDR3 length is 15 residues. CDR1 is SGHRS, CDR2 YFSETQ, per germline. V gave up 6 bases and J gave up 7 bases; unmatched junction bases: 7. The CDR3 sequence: CASTLGLAGENEQFF. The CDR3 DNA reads TGCGCCAGCACCCTCGGACTAGCGGGAGAAAATGAGCAGTTCTTC. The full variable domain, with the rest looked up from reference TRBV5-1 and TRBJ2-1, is KAGVTQTPRYLIKTRGQQVTLSCSPISGHRSVSWYQQTPGQGLQFLFEYFSETQRNKGNFPGRFSGRQFSNSRSEMNVSTLELGDSALYLCASTLGLAGENEQFFGPGTRLTVL.

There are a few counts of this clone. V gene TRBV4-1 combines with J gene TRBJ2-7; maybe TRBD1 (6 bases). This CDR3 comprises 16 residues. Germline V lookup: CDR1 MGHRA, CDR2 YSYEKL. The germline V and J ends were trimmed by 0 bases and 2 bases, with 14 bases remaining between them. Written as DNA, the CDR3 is TGCGCCAGCAGCCAAGATCGTGCCAGGGGAACCTACGAGCAGTACTTC. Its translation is CASSQDRARGTYEQYF.

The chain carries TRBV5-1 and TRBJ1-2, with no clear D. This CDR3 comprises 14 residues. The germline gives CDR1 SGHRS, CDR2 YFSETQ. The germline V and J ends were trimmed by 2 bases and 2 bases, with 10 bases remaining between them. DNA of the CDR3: TGCGCCAGCAGCTTAGAACGGGAGAACTATGGCTACACCTTC. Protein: CASSLERENYGYTF.

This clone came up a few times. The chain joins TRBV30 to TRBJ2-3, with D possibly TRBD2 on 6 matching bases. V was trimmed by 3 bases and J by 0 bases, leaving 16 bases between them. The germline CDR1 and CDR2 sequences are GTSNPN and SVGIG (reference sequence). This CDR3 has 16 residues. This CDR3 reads CAWRSWTISSTDTQYF. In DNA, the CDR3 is TGTGCCTGGAGGTCCTGGACTATCTCTAGCACAGATACGCAGTATTTT. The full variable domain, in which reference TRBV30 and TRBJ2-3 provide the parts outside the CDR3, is SQTIHQWPATLVQPVGSPLSLECTVEGTSNPNLYWYRQAAGRGLQLLFYSVGIGQISSEVPQNLSASRPQDRQFILSSKKLLLSDSGFYLCAWRSWTISSTDTQYFGPGTRLTVL.